Presented here are 18 T cell receptor beta chains from one specimen sequenced in a study of cytomegalovirus exposure and HLA in healthy donors (dated 2017 in TCRdb). Preparation of the library involved the immunoSEQ multiplex PCR assay. A mixture of 60 forward primers for TCR Vbeta segments and 13 reverse primers for TCR Jbeta segments was used in the multiplex PCR. Imported from immuneACCESS, the table was reduced by TCRdb to in-frame sequences with V and J called. These copies leave out some clones; in studies compared against another copy, an unresolved V gene accounts for under half, and the cause of the remainder is not known. The table for this sample lists 200,000 or so clones; over 65% of them were counted only once. Roughly 2.8% of the sample lies in the top ten. Sample: PBMCs. These receptors all stem from a woman between 45 and 65 years old in good health and CMV-seropositive.

This sequence joins TRBV11-2 and TRBJ1-2, with TRBD1 matching over 8 bases. Germline trimming cut 4 bases from V and 5 bases from J; bases unmatched to any gene: 12. CDR1 SGHAT and CDR2 FQNNGV come from the germline V gene. The CDR3 runs to 16 residues. CDR3 nucleotide sequence: TGTGCCAGCAGCTCTTCTCTGGACAGGGCGGTTTATGGCTACACCTTC. Translating it yields CASSSSLDRAVYGYTF.

This clone was seen only a few times. The chain employs TRBV19 and TRBJ1-2, with a possible D match to TRBD1 (6 bases). V was shortened by 3 bases and J by 2 bases, with 13 bases between the two germline ends. Per the germline V gene, CDR1 is LNHDA and CDR2 is SQIVND (reference sequence). This CDR3 has 15 amino acids. The CDR3 DNA reads TGTGCCAGTAGTATTTTGGCGGGGGCCAACTATGGCTACACCTTC. Translated: CASSILAGANYGYTF.

The chain links TRBV30 to TRBJ2-3; D ambiguous. V lost 4 bases and J 4 bases, leaving 12 bases between the germline ends. CDR1 and CDR2 from the germline V gene are GTSNPN and SVGIG (reference sequence). This CDR3 has 13 amino acids. This CDR3 is CAWTTVAADTQYF. In nucleotides, the CDR3 is TGTGCCTGGACCACCGTAGCCGCAGATACGCAGTATTTT.

V gene TRBV6-1 combines with J gene TRBJ1-4; 12 positions agree with TRBD1. CDR3 length: 15 amino acids. Germline CDR1 reads MNHNS; CDR2 reads SASEGT. The V segment lost 8 bases and the J segment 7 bases; nucleotides outside the gene matches: 8. The chain's CDR3 is CASGTRGQGAEKLFF. CDR3 bases: TGTGCCAGCGGGACGCGGGGACAGGGGGCTGAAAAACTGTTTTTT.

The V and J genes are TRBV7-2 and TRBJ2-5; D is uncertain. The germline V gene encodes CDR1 SGHTA and CDR2 FQGNSA. V was pared by 3 bases and J by 4 bases, with 3 bases between. This CDR3 has 11 amino acids. Here the CDR3 reads CASSFLETQYF. The DNA for the CDR3 is TGTGCCAGCAGCTTTCTAGAGACCCAGTACTTC.

This clone was counted once. The chain couples TRBV5-4 to TRBJ2-7, with a possible D match to TRBD2 (6 bases). Trimming left V 0 bases short and J 2 bases short, with 15 bases between. Germline-derived CDR1 and CDR2 are SGHNT and YYREEE (reference sequence). There are 16 residues in the CDR3. CDR3 protein: CASSLGGGGSPYEQYF. For the CDR3, the DNA is TGTGCCAGCAGCTTGGGGGGTGGGGGGTCGCCCTACGAGCAGTACTTC.

This sequence joins TRBV21-1 and TRBJ1-1; TRBD1, the table's D call, was not compared with the DNA. TRBV21-1 constitutes a pseudogene. This CDR3 region has 14 residues. CDR3 sequence (DNA): TGTGCCAGCAGCAAAAGACAGAAGAACACTGAAGCTTTCTTT. This gives the protein CASSKRQKNTEAFF.

This rearrangement joins TRBV10-2 to TRBJ2-3, with 11 bases lining up with TRBD2. The ends lost 3 bases at V and 9 bases at J; junction bases unmatched: 8. This CDR3 comprises 15 residues. CDR1 and CDR2 from the germline V gene are WSHSY and SAAADI. The CDR3 DNA reads as TGCGCCAGCAGTGATCTAGCGGGGGGCATAAGAACGCAGTATTTT. Encoded protein: CASSDLAGGIRTQYF.

This clone was seen only a few times. The J gene is TRBJ1-2, the V gene TRBV5-8; D remains ambiguous. V dropped 5 bases and J dropped 7 bases, with 9 bases sitting between them. Germline assignment: CDR1 SGHTS and CDR2 YDEGEE. The CDR3 spans 11 residues. Written as DNA, the CDR3 is TGTGCCAGCAGTAAGGGAGTTGGCTACACCTTC. Protein: CASSKGVGYTF.

The CDR3 bases are TGTGCCAGCAGTTTACTAGCGGGGGAAAATGAGCAGTTCTTC. Protein: CASSLLAGENEQFF. The rearrangement links TRBV2 to TRBJ2-1; 11 bases line up with TRBD2. With V trimmed by 5 bases and J by 7 bases, 4 bases remained unmatched. Germline V CDR1 and CDR2: SNHLY, FYNNEI. The CDR3 contains 14 residues.

In its sample, this clone was seen a few times. CDR3 sequence reads: CALSGGPLPYGYTF. CDR3 DNA sequence: TGTGCCTTATCAGGGGGCCCTCTCCCCTATGGCTACACCTTC. The V and J genes are TRBV7-9 and TRBJ1-2; 8 bases agree with TRBD1. Trimming took 11 bases from V and 4 from J; bases not matched to a gene: 12. The CDR3 loop spans 14 amino acids. In germline, CDR1 is SEHNR, CDR2 FQNEAQ (reference sequence).

A few counts support this clone. The chain carries TRBV6-6 and TRBJ1-2; TRBD1 agrees at 7 bases. The V segment lost 5 bases and the J segment 8 bases; nucleotides outside the gene matches: 8. Germline CDR1 and CDR2: MNHNY and SVGAGI (reference sequence). The CDR3 is 13 amino acids. The CDR3 protein is CASSPTGAGGYTF. The CDR3, as DNA: TGTGCCAGCAGTCCCACAGGGGCGGGGGGCTACACCTTC.

Only one count was recorded for this clone. This chain links TRBV5-6 with TRBJ1-1, with a weak D call TRBD1 (6 bases). The CDR3 consists of 13 residues. Trimming shortened V by 1 base and J by 7 bases, and 11 bases separated the two germline ends. Germline V gene data show CDR1 as SGHDT and CDR2 as YYEEEE. CDR3 loop: CASSLQGLGEAFF. CDR3 in DNA: TGTGCCAGCAGCTTGCAGGGGTTGGGTGAAGCTTTCTTT.

The chain employs TRBV27 and TRBJ2-5, with TRBD2 matching over 8 bases. The ends lost 2 bases at V and 3 bases at J; junction bases unmatched: 5. CDR1 and CDR2 (germline): MNHEY, SMNVEV (reference sequence). The CDR3 runs 15 residues. CDR3 DNA sequence: TGTGCCAGCAGTTTACGTGGCGGGGGGAAAGAGACCCAGTACTTC. Its protein product is CASSLRGGGKETQYF.

The rearrangement uses TRBV7-3 and TRBJ2-2, with TRBD1 matching 7 bases. V was clipped by 5 bases and J by 10 bases; unmatched bases: 13. Germline lookup yields CDR1 SGHTA and CDR2 FQGTGA. The CDR3 covers 15 residues. The CDR3 DNA reads as TGTGCCAGCAGCCAGACCGGGACAGCCGCGGAGGAGCTGTTTTTT. Protein sequence: CASSQTGTAAEELFF.

This chain uses TRBV19 with TRBJ2-2; D unresolved. This CDR3 spans 14 amino acids. V was trimmed by 0 bases and J by 1 base, leaving 3 bases between them. Germline CDR1 reads LNHDA; CDR2 reads SQIVND (reference sequence). This CDR3 reads CASSIERNTGELFF. The CDR3 coding sequence is TGTGCCAGTAGTATAGAGAGGAACACCGGGGAGCTGTTTTTT.

The chain has TRBV2 and TRBJ1-6; the D is unclear. CDR1 SNHLY and CDR2 FYNNEI come from the germline V gene. This CDR3 contains 17 residues. Trimming removed 6 bases from V and 0 bases from J, with 15 bases in between. The CDR3 here is CASRGRVLSSYNSPLHF. CDR3 in DNA: TGTGCCAGCAGGGGGAGGGTACTAAGCTCCTATAATTCACCCCTCCACTTT.

V gene TRBV27 combines with J gene TRBJ2-7; tentatively, D is TRBD1 (6 bases). V dropped 5 bases and J dropped 6 bases, with 11 bases sitting between them. Germline V CDR1 and CDR2: MNHEY, SMNVEV (reference sequence). This CDR3 has 12 residues. CDR3 protein: CASSTQGFEQYF. The CDR3 DNA reads as TGTGCCAGCAGTACACAGGGTTTCGAGCAGTACTTC.